The present entry profiles one TCR beta chain with its context. Sequencing was performed with immunoSEQ multiplex PCR; in TCRdb, only in-frame clones are kept and a portion is missing. The data contain roughly 190,000 clones, about nine tenths of them seen just once; the ten biggest clones take up 2% to 2.5%. J was trimmed by 8 bases and V by 6 bases; bases with no gene match: 8. This CDR3 comprises 14 residues. CDR1 and CDR2 (germline): ENHRY, SYGVKD. This record belongs to a study of blood T cell repertoires in COVID-19. Donors of Cohort 3 who recovered were those that had two negative PCRs, clearance, or symptom resolution.

This receptor was identified in a woman aged 25-40 years who had recovered from COVID-19. Sequencing was done on a sample of PBMCs or T cells enriched from blood (not recorded which). The V gene is TRBV10-3, the J gene TRBJ2-1; the match to TRBD1 covers 9 bases. Here the CDR3 DNA reads TGTGCCATCAGAGGGGACAGGGCGGGCGATGAGCAGTTCTTC. Its protein is CAIRGDRAGDEQFF.